This record covers a single T cell receptor beta chain. The antigen is not known. Combining a sample-barcoded 5' primer with a J-beta primer mix, a second PCR ran for about 7 to 11 cycles. The template-switch adaptor was a 5' adaptor with 12 random nucleotides. It tagged each cDNA molecule. TCRdb ran MiXCR on the 5' RACE reads and lists one entry per CDR3 protein. The sample contains around 1.5 million distinct CDR3 sequences, 42% of which appear only once. This entry belongs to a study of blood T cells in healthy people across ages. Study-level findings and limits: Correlation between TCR beta diversity and naive T cell percentage was strong.

The sequence was collected from a woman younger than 35 in good health. Sequencing was done on a sample of blood.

CDR3 in DNA: TGTGCCAGCAGCCCTGACAGCGGGGCTAGTAATTCACCCCTCCACTTT. Its protein product is CASSPDSGASNSPLHF. The chain combines TRBV3-1 with TRBJ1-6; a possible D gene is TRBD1 (5 bases). The CDR3 consists of 16 residues. Trimming left V 4 bases short and J 6 bases short, with 16 bases between. The V gene's germline CDR1 is LGHDT and CDR2 YNNKEL (reference sequence).